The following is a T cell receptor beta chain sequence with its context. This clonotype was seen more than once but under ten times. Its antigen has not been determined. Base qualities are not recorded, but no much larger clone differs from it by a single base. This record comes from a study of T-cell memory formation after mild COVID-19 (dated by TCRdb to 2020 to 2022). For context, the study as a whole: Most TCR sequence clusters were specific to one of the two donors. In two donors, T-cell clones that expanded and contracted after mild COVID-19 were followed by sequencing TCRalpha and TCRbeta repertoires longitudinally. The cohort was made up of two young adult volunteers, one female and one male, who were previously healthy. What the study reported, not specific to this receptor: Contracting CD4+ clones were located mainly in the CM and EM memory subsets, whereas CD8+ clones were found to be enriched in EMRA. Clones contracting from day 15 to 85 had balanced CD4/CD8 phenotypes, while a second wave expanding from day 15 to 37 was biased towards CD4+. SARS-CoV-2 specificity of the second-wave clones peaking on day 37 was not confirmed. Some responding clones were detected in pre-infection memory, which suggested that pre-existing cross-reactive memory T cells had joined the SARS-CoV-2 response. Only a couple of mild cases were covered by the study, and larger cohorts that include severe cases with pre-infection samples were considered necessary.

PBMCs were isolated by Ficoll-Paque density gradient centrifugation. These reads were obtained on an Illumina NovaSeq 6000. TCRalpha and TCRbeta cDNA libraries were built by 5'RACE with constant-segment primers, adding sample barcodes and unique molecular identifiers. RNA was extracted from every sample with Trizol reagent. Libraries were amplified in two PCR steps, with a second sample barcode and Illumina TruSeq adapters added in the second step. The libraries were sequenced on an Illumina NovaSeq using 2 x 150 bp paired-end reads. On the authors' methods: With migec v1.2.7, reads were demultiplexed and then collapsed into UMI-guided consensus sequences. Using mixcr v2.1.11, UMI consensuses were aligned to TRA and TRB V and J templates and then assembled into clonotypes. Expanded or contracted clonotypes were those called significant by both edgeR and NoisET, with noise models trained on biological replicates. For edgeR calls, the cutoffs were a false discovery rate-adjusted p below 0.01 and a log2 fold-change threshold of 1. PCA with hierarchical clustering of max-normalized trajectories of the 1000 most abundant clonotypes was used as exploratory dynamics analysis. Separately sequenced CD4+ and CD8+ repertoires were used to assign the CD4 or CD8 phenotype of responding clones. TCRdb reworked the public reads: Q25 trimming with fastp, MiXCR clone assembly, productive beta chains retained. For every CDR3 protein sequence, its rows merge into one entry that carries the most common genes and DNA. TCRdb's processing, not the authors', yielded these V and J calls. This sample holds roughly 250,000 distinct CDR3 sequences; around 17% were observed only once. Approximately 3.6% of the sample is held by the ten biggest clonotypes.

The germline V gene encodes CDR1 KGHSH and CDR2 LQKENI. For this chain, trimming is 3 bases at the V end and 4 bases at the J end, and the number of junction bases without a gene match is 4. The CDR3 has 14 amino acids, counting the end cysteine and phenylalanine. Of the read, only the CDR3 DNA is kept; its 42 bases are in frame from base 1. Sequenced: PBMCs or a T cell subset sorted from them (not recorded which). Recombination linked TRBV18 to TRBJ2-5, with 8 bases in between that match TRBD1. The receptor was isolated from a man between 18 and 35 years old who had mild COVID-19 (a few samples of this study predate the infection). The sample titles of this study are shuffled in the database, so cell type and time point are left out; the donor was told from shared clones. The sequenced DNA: TGTGCCAGCTCACCCGTTGGACAGGGAGAGACCCAGTACTTC. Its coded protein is CASSPVGQGETQYF.